Sequencing of this T cell receptor (beta chain) was carried out in a study of blood T cell repertoires in COVID-19. Sequencing used immunoSEQ multiplex PCR; TCRdb keeps in-frame clones, though not all of them. The repertoire includes roughly 35,000 clones, around 84% of them detected once, and around a third sits in the top ten. Trimming cost V 0 bases and J 3 bases, with 17 bases left between them. The CDR3 has 17 residues. Germline V gene sequence: CDR1 MRHNA, CDR2 SNTAGT. The chain combines TRBV6-4 with TRBJ1-1; maybe TRBD1 (6 bases). This TCR derives from a man older than 75 with acute or convalescent COVID-19. Sequenced material: peripheral blood. CDR3 residues: CASSDSMVGGGDTEAFF. The CDR3 DNA reads TGTGCCAGCAGTGACTCTATGGTCGGGGGGGGCGACACTGAAGCTTTCTTT.